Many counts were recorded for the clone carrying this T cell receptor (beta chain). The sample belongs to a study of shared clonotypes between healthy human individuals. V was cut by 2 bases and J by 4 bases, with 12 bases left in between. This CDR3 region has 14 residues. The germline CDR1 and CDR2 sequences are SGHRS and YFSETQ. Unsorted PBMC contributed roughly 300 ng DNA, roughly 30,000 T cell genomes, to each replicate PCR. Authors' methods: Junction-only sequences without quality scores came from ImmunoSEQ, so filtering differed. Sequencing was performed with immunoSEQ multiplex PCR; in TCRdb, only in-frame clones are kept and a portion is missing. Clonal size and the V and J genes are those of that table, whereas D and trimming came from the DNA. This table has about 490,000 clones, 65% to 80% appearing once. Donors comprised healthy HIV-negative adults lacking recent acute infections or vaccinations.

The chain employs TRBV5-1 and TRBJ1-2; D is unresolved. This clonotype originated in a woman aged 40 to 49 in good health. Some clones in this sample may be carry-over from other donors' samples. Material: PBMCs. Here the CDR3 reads CASSLIPSAYGYTF. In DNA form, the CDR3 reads TGCGCCAGCAGCTTAATACCCTCAGCCTATGGCTACACCTTC.